This entry describes one TCR beta chain. Its specificity is unknown. The sample comes from a study of OX40 agonist ivuxolimab in advanced cancers. Overall study context: Ivuxolimab is a fully human IgG2 antibody that activates OX40 (CD134). Averaging about 60 years in age, with a range of about 23 to 80, the cohort was about 83% male.

Regarding the study as a whole: There was clonal expansion of CD4+ and CD8+ blood T cells by week 6 at 0.1 to 3.0 mg/kg.

TCRdb keeps only in-frame clones here, not all; method: immunoSEQ multiplex PCR. There are approximately 84,000 clones in the sample; 89% occur only once, and 0.19% lies in the top ten. Trimming took 5 bases from V and 7 from J; bases not matched to a gene: 2. The V gene's germline CDR1 is MNHNY and CDR2 SVGAGI (reference sequence). The CDR3 has 12 residues. Autoimmune disease history or systemic immunosuppression led to patients being barred. The specimen was CD4+ or CD8+ T cells sorted from blood, collected in a trial of the OX40 agonist ivuxolimab. The chain combines TRBV6-6 with TRBJ2-3; TRBD1 aligns across 8 bases. This sequence was found in an adult with an advanced solid tumor such as melanoma, head and neck, liver or kidney cancer. The CDR3 DNA is TGTGCCAGCAGTCGACAGGGGAATACGCAGTATTTT. Its protein is CASSRQGNTQYF.